The clone carrying this T cell receptor beta chain came up many times. This sample is drawn from a study of blood T cell repertoires in COVID-19. The CDR3 spans 13 residues. From germline, CDR1 is WNHNN and CDR2 SYGVQD (reference sequence). The V and J ends lost 4 bases and 2 bases respectively, with 8 bases between them. The data were produced by immunoSEQ multiplex PCR, yet TCRdb's version contains in-frame clones alone and is incomplete. The sample lists about 250,000 clones; nearly 85% were seen once. The specimen was peripheral blood. The receptor comes from a human donor in a cohort sampled during active COVID-19. The chain recombines TRBV10-1 with TRBJ2-5, with D possibly TRBD2 on 6 matching bases. CDR3 in DNA: TGCGCCAGCAGTGCTGGGGGGCAAGAGACCCAGTACTTC. It yields the protein CASSAGGQETQYF.